This T cell receptor (beta chain) was recovered during a study of cytomegalovirus exposure and HLA in healthy donors. The PCR contained 60 Vbeta and 13 Jbeta primers. Some clones are missing from TCRdb's copy, which holds only in-frame ones; the method was immunoSEQ multiplex PCR. The sample lists about 130,000 clones, 74% occurring once. Germline loops: CDR1 SNHLY, CDR2 FYNNEI. The CDR3 consists of 13 residues. V lost 8 bases to trimming and J lost 1 base, with 9 bases between them. The genes are TRBV2 and TRBJ2-4; D is unresolved. The sample consisted of PBMCs. The source is a woman aged 50 to 60 in good health and CMV-seropositive. In DNA, the CDR3 is TGTGCCAGCTCCGAGAGGGCCAAAAACATTCAGTACTTC. Translating gives CASSERAKNIQYF.